This TCR beta chain was captured in a study of T cell responses to AZD1222 COVID-19 vaccine. With respect to this clone: No antigen is known for it.

Clones were read by immunoSEQ multiplex PCR, and TCRdb kept only the in-frame ones, dropping some. The repertoire holds 83,000 or so clones, with 80% to 95% as singletons. The CDR3 covers 15 residues. V lost 4 bases and J lost 4; bases outside the gene matches: 7. Looked up from germline, CDR1 is MDHEN and CDR2 is SYDVKM. Findings and limits, study-wide: Among vaccine-associated CD4 TCRs, coverage spanned spike, with dominance at 160-218 and 743-854. Baseline antibody screening turned up just a handful of seropositive AZD1222 recipients.

This clonotype originated in an adult who received the AZD1222 COVID-19 vaccine. Source: peripheral blood, taken 28 days after the second AZD1222 dose. The V and J genes are TRBV28 and TRBJ1-2, with 9 bases lining up with TRBD1. The CDR3 nucleotides are TGTGCCAGCAGTTCCGGGACAGGGCCCTCCTATGGCTACACCTTC. As protein: CASSSGTGPSYGYTF.